Given below is one TCR beta chain in context. CDR1 SGHVS and CDR2 FQNEAQ come from the germline V gene. CDR3 size: 14 residues. V was shortened by 2 bases and J by 6 bases, with 11 bases between the two germline ends. The data belong to a study of blood T cell repertoires in COVID-19. Study details: Sites across the United States, Italy and Spain contributed samples from acute and convalescent COVID-19. PBMCs, B-cell-depleted T cells, or T cells provided the cDNA or gDNA that made up the material.

Original processing notes: Reference gene primer amplification in the assay estimated nucleated cell counts. The repertoire was sequenced with immunoSEQ multiplex PCR; TCRdb's copy has only in-frame clones and lacks some. V and J calls plus clone size are reproduced from that table; the DNA served to infer D and trimming. The sample yields some 180,000 clones, more than 80% seen once. J is TRBJ2-1 and V is TRBV7-8; D remains ambiguous. The sequence came from a woman aged 60-75 years with acute or convalescent COVID-19. The sample taken for sequencing was peripheral blood. CDR3: CASSLRRQSNEQFF. The CDR3 nucleotides are TGTGCCAGCAGCTTAAGGCGGCAGAGCAATGAGCAGTTCTTC.